The rows below give T cell receptor beta chains drawn from one sample of a study of glioma-infiltrating T cells. TCRdb independently ran MiXCR on the multiplex PCR reads; one entry per CDR3 protein. The table includes 400,000 or so distinct CDR3 sequences, more than 35% detected once. Sequencing was performed on glioma tissue, nonneoplastic brain tissue, or PBMCs (not recorded which). The source of these receptors is a human donor with low-grade glioma or glioblastoma, undergoing nonglioma brain surgery, or in good health (not recorded which). CDR3s include the opening cysteine and the closing phenylalanine or tryptophan. D genes are given only for firm matches. Size values are once, few and many counts, or a class for expanded clones, and some rows have none.

many	TRBV20-1	.	TRBJ1-1	TGCAGTGCTCCTGGAGGTGTCCTGAACACTGAAGCTTTCTTT	CSAPGGVLNTEAFF
few	TRBV20-1	TRBD1	TRBJ1-1	TGCAGTGCTAGACAGGGGGCTGAGAACACTGAAGCTTTCTTT	CSARQGAENTEAFF
.	TRBV20-1	.	TRBJ2-1	TGCAGTGCTTCCCCAGGCGGCTACAATGAGCAGTTCTTC	CSASPGGYNEQFF
.	TRBV7-6	TRBD2	TRBJ2-1	TGTGCCAGCAGCTTTCGGGCTAGCGGGAGAGGGAATGAGCAGTTCTTC	CASSFRASGRGNEQFF
many	TRBV6-2/TRBV6-3	.	TRBJ2-3	TGTGCCAGCAGTTACTCGATGGGGGTGAGCACAGATACGCAGTATTTT	CASSYSMGVSTDTQYF
.	TRBV25-1	.	TRBJ1-4	TGTGCCAGCAGTGACTCGACAAGGGATTTAGGCGAAAAACTGTTTTTT	CASSDSTRDLGEKLFF
.	TRBV5-1	TRBD2	TRBJ2-1	TGCGCCAGCCAAGGGACTAGCGGGAGCGATGAGCAGTTCTTC	CASQGTSGSDEQFF
.	TRBV27	TRBD1	TRBJ2-5	TGTGCCACCAGTGGCCCGGGACAGGGGTTTCGAGAGACCCAGTACTTC	CATSGPGQGFRETQYF
many	TRBV28	.	TRBJ1-2	TGTGCCAGCAGTTTATCAGGCCCAATTCGGGGCTACACCTTC	CASSLSGPIRGYTF
.	TRBV2	.	TRBJ2-1	TGTGCCAGCATGTGGGGGAGAGCCTCGGGGCAGTTCTTC	CASMWGRASGQFF
many	TRBV28	TRBD1	TRBJ1-1	TGTGATGCACTCCTGATTGGACAGGGCCCGAACACTGAAGCTTTCTTT	CDALLIGQGPNTEAFF
.	TRBV12-3/TRBV12-4	.	TRBJ2-4	TGTGCCAGCAGTTTTGGGCTCCACATTCAGTACTTC	CASSFGLHIQYF
few	TRBV6-1	TRBD1	TRBJ1-3	TGTGCCAGCAGGGACAGGGCAGGAAACACCATATATTTT	CASRDRAGNTIYF
few	TRBV7-2	.	TRBJ1-2	TGTGCCAGCAGCCATCCTGGAGTAATCTATGGCTACACCTTC	CASSHPGVIYGYTF
many	TRBV6-1	.	TRBJ2-1	TGTGCCAGCAGTTACGGGCTAGAAGCGTACAATGAGCAGTTCTTC	CASSYGLEAYNEQFF
.	TRBV28	TRBD2	TRBJ2-7	TGTGCCAGCAGTTCCCCAACCCGAGGAAACGGGAGGGCCCCATTCCGCCCCTACGAGCAGTACTTC	CASSSPTRGNGRAPFRPYEQYF
.	TRBV6-1	TRBD1	TRBJ1-5	TGTGCCAGCGGCTTAGCCAGGGGGATCAATCAGCCCCAGCATTTT	CASGLARGINQPQHF
.	TRBV11-2	.	TRBJ2-5	TGTGCCAGCAGCTCGGCGTGGGTGGAGACCCAGTACTTC	CASSSAWVETQYF
.	TRBV4-2	TRBD1	TRBJ1-2	TGTGCCAGCAGCCAACCACCGACAGGGGGCTATGGTCGTGGCTACACCTTC	CASSQPPTGGYGRGYTF
.	TRBV4-3	.	TRBJ1-2	TGCGCCAGCAGCCAAGAGAGGGCCGGGAGCTATGGCTACACCTTC	CASSQERAGSYGYTF
.	TRBV19	.	TRBJ1-1	TGTGCCAGTAGAGGTTGGGAGGGCCAGGTGGCTGAAGCTTTCTTT	CASRGWEGQVAEAFF
many	TRBV6-5	TRBD1	TRBJ2-7	TGTGCCAGCAGTTACTCTAGGACAGGGATATACGAGCAGTACTTC	CASSYSRTGIYEQYF
few	TRBV7-3	.	TRBJ2-3	TGTGCCAGCAGCTTACGAACGGGGGCAACAGATACGCAGTATTTT	CASSLRTGATDTQYF
.	TRBV18	TRBD2	TRBJ2-1	TGTGCCAGCTCCCAACGAGGGACTAGCGCGAGCAATGAGCAGTTCTTC	CASSQRGTSASNEQFF
.	TRBV3-1	.	TRBJ2-3	TGTGCCAGCAGCCAAGATTTCCCCGGAATGACAGATACGCAGTATTTT	CASSQDFPGMTDTQYF
.	TRBV20-1	TRBD2	TRBJ2-3	TGCAGTGAATCGCGGCGGGAGGGCCCAGATACGCAGTATTTT	CSESRREGPDTQYF
.	TRBV29-1	TRBD1	TRBJ1-2	TGCAGCGTTGGGGGACAGGGAAGTTATGGCTACACCTTC	CSVGGQGSYGYTF
.	TRBV11-2	.	TRBJ1-1	TGTGCCAGCGGAGTGAACACTGAAGCTTTCTTT	CASGVNTEAFF
many	TRBV27	.	TRBJ2-5	TGTGCCAGCAGTCCGCACACGTACCAAGAGACCCAGTACTTC	CASSPHTYQETQYF
few	TRBV11-2	.	TRBJ2-1	TGTGCCAGCAGCCCATCACGGCATGAGCAGTTCTTC	CASSPSRHEQFF
.	TRBV5-1	.	TRBJ2-3	TGCGCCAGCAGCTCGGAGTACGCGGCAGATACGCAGTATTTT	CASSSEYAADTQYF
many	TRBV7-2	.	TRBJ2-3	TGTGCCAGCAGCCCCTCTTACAAATACCCCACAGATACGCAGTATTTT	CASSPSYKYPTDTQYF
.	TRBV4-1	TRBD1	TRBJ1-2	TGCGCCAGCAGCCAAGATAACAGGGGATGGGCTGGCTACACCTTC	CASSQDNRGWAGYTF
many	TRBV15	.	TRBJ1-5	TGTGCCACCCGGGACCCTAGCAATCAGCCCCAGCATTTT	CATRDPSNQPQHF
.	TRBV7-9	TRBD1	TRBJ1-1	TGTGCCAGCAGCTTAGTGGGACAGGGGGTAAGGGGCAACACTAAAGCTTTCTTT	CASSLVGQGVRGNTKAFF
many	TRBV27	.	TRBJ2-3	TGTGCCAGCAACAAGAATGTGTTCACAGATACGCAGTATTTT	CASNKNVFTDTQYF
.	TRBV18	.	TRBJ1-2	TGTGCCAGCTCACCCTTCGGGACTGAGACTAACTATGGCTACACCTTC	CASSPFGTETNYGYTF
few	TRBV7-2	TRBD1	TRBJ2-3	TGTGCCAGCAGCTTTTACAGGGGTCCACGCACAGATACGCAGTATTTT	CASSFYRGPRTDTQYF
many	TRBV25-1	.	TRBJ1-6	TGTGCCAGCGGCGCCGGGGGCCGGAATTCACCCCTCCACTTT	CASGAGGRNSPLHF